This T cell receptor beta chain comes out of a study of blood T cells in healthy people across ages. Germline values: CDR1 SGHTA, CDR2 FQGNSA. V lost 5 bases, J lost 8 bases, and 10 bases stayed unmatched. The CDR3 totals 15 residues. Only one count was recorded for this clonotype. The study recruited healthy Caucasian donors from Russia who were aged about 6 to 95. Alongside a J-beta primer mix, a sample-barcoded 5' primer served in a second PCR lasting about 7 to 11 cycles. TCRdb reprocessed the 5' RACE reads with MiXCR, giving one entry per CDR3 protein. The sample carries some 1,800,000 distinct CDR3 sequences, around 40% recorded once.

The sequence was obtained from a human donor in good health. V is TRBV7-2 and J is TRBJ2-2; 8 positions agree with TRBD2. Specimen: blood. The DNA of the CDR3 is TGTGCCAGCAGCCCCGGGGGGGTCCGAAGAGGGGAGCTGTTTTTT. It is translated as CASSPGGVRRGELFF.